The rows below give T cell receptor beta chains drawn from one sample of a study of cytomegalovirus exposure and HLA in healthy donors. Clones were read by immunoSEQ multiplex PCR, and TCRdb kept only the in-frame ones, dropping some. This table holds about 82,000 clones, roughly 80% found once. The sequenced material came from PBMCs. The source is a human donor in good health. Both conserved end residues are trimmed from each CDR3. The order of the fields is J gene, V gene, clone size, CDR3 protein. Only part of the rows carry a size: once, few, many, or a class if the clone is expanded.

J: TRBJ1-1
V: TRBV6-5
size: .
CDR3: ASSYKGLGTEAF

J: TRBJ1-2
V: TRBV4-3
size: .
CDR3: ASSQEVGGGYGYT

J: TRBJ2-3
V: TRBV4-3
size: .
CDR3: ASSQESTGGGTDTQY

J: TRBJ2-1
V: TRBV15
size: .
CDR3: ATSRAGSYNEQF

J: TRBJ1-4
V: TRBV27
size: .
CDR3: ASSWTGGGEKLF

J: TRBJ1-5
V: TRBV21-1
size: .
CDR3: ASSKDPGTGGLRAQH

J: TRBJ2-2
V: TRBV29-1
size: .
CDR3: SAKDRVSGELF

J: TRBJ2-2
V: TRBV6-6
size: .
CDR3: ASTGVGELF

J: TRBJ2-7
V: TRBV7-9
size: .
CDR3: ASSLGQGGYEQY

J: TRBJ1-1
V: TRBV6-1
size: .
CDR3: ASSEEGGRILGAF

J: TRBJ2-5
V: TRBV27
size: .
CDR3: ASSLRGGAQTGPQY

J: TRBJ1-1
V: TRBV27
size: .
CDR3: ASSLGQGGSEAF

J: TRBJ2-7
V: TRBV19
size: .
CDR3: ASSIPGQIHEQY

J: TRBJ1-1
V: TRBV6-5
size: few
CDR3: ASSLVPETEAF

J: TRBJ2-5
V: TRBV11-2
size: .
CDR3: ASSSAVWGVETQY

J: TRBJ2-3
V: TRBV5-1
size: once
CDR3: ASSFRTSASTDTQY

J: TRBJ1-1
V: TRBV10-1
size: few
CDR3: ASIRTGERSKAF

J: TRBJ2-2
V: TRBV5-8
size: .
CDR3: ASSFYQGTGGRELF

J: TRBJ2-3
V: TRBV6-6
size: .
CDR3: ASSYSRAGVGDTQY

J: TRBJ1-2
V: TRBV4-1
size: .
CDR3: ASSRDPLLDYGYT

J: TRBJ1-4
V: TRBV27
size: .
CDR3: ASTRTGANEKLF

J: TRBJ1-4
V: TRBV27
size: .
CDR3: ASSRIGGFATNEKLF

J: TRBJ1-1
V: TRBV5-1
size: .
CDR3: ASSGTPNTEAF

J: TRBJ1-6
V: TRBV4-1
size: once
CDR3: ASSQDLGARLNSPLH

J: TRBJ2-5
V: TRBV19
size: .
CDR3: ASSIGKPEQARTQY

J: TRBJ1-6
V: TRBV27
size: .
CDR3: ASSLGQGSPLH

J: TRBJ2-5
V: TRBV4-1
size: .
CDR3: ASSQDPVQETQY

J: TRBJ2-2
V: TRBV18
size: .
CDR3: ASSLQGPNTGELF

J: TRBJ1-2
V: TRBV27
size: .
CDR3: ASSLIPGDNYGYT

J: TRBJ1-1
V: TRBV19
size: .
CDR3: ASSSDRLNTEAF

J: TRBJ2-7
V: TRBV5-4
size: .
CDR3: ASSSQGATGEQY

J: TRBJ2-1
V: TRBV12-2
size: .
CDR3: ASRLGTPKKGAPYNEQF

J: TRBJ2-1
V: TRBV6-5
size: few
CDR3: ASSPGQGPYNEQF

J: TRBJ1-2
V: TRBV7-8
size: .
CDR3: ASSLGGDREFYGYT

J: TRBJ2-7
V: TRBV2
size: .
CDR3: ASSEAGGTVAYEQY

J: TRBJ2-7
V: TRBV7-6
size: .
CDR3: ASSPRPENLYEQY

J: TRBJ2-6
V: TRBV4-3
size: .
CDR3: ASSLRPSGANVLT

J: TRBJ2-7
V: TRBV7-2
size: .
CDR3: ASSLGGRGEQY

J: TRBJ2-6
V: TRBV19
size: .
CDR3: ASSGWGVAGANVLT

J: TRBJ1-1
V: TRBV27
size: .
CDR3: ASSLTGRGTEAF

J: TRBJ1-3
V: TRBV4-2
size: once
CDR3: ASSQEGTAGNTIY

J: TRBJ1-5
V: TRBV6-5
size: .
CDR3: ASSGSKERPQH

J: TRBJ2-7
V: TRBV6-5
size: .
CDR3: ASSLQLGYEQY

J: TRBJ2-1
V: TRBV13
size: .
CDR3: ASSSLAGLNNEQF

J: TRBJ2-7
V: TRBV7-8
size: .
CDR3: ASSTRLAGGLEEQY

J: TRBJ2-1
V: TRBV14
size: .
CDR3: ASTPGSSGLYEQF

J: TRBJ2-5
V: TRBV6-5
size: .
CDR3: ASSYGGGALETQY

J: TRBJ1-1
V: TRBV13
size: .
CDR3: ASSTTGTNTEAF

J: TRBJ1-1
V: TRBV2
size: few
CDR3: ASSQGVGTEAF

J: TRBJ2-1
V: TRBV27
size: .
CDR3: ASSFDPRQGGGFSNEQF